The source of this T cell receptor beta chain is a study of cytomegalovirus exposure and HLA in healthy donors. A word on this clone: The antigen is unknown.

Researchers ran the PCR with 60 Vbeta and 13 Jbeta primers. The protocol was immunoSEQ multiplex PCR, while the TCRdb copy is restricted to in-frame clones and leaves out a portion. The table records under 150,000 clones, around 78% of them present only once. Germline values: CDR1 MDHEN, CDR2 SYDVKM. Trimming stripped 5 bases from V and 8 bases from J, with 8 bases between. This CDR3 spans 11 amino acids. Study-level points and caveats: Rarity held for most TCR sequences, but there were some public TCRs that occurred in many donors. With DRB1 most and HLA-C fewest, TCR association rates differed between HLA loci in a later analysis.

This chain links TRBV28 with TRBJ2-3; D gene ambiguous. The clonotype originates from a woman aged 35 to 49 in good health and CMV-seropositive. Input material: PBMCs. CDR3 coding DNA: TGTGCCAGCAGTCGCCCAGGTACGCAGTATTTT. It is translated as CASSRPGTQYF.